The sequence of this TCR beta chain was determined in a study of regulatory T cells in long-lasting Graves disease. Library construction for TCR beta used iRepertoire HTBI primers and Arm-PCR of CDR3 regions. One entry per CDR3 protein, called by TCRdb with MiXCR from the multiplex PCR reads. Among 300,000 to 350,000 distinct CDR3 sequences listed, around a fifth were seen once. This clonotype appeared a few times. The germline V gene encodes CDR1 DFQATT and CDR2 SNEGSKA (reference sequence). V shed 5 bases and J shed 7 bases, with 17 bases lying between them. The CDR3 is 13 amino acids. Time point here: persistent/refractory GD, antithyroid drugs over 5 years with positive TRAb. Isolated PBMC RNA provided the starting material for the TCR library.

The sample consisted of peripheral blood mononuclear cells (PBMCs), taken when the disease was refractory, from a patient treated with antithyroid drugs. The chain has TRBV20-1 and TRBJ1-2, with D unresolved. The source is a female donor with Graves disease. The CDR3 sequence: CSAAPLRRAGYTF. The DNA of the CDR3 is TGCAGTGCTGCACCACTGCGGCGGGCTGGCTACACCTTC.